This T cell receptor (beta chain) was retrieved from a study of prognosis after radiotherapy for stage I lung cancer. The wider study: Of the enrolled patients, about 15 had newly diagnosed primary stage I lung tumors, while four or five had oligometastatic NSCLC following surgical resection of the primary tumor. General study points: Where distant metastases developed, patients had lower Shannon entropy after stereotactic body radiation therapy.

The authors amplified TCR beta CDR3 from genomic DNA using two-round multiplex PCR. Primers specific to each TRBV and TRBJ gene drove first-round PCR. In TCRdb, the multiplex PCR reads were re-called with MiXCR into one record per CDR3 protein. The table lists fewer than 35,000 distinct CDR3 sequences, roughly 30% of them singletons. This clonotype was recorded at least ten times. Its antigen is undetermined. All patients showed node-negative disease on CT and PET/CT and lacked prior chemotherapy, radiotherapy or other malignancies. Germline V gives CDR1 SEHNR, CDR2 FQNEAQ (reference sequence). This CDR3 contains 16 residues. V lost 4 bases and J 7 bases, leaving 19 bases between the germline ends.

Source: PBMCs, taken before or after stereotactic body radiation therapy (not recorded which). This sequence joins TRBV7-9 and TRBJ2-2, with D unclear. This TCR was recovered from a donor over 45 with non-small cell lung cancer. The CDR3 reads CASSSPMTQSYGELFF. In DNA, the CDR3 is TGTGCCAGCAGCTCACCGATGACCCAGTCATACGGGGAGCTGTTTTTT. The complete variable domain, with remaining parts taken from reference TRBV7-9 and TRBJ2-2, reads DTGVSQNPRHKITKRGQNVTFRCDPISEHNRLYWYRQTLGQGPEFLTYFQNEAQLEKSRLLSDRFSAERPKGSFSTLEIQRTEQGDSAMYLCASSSPMTQSYGELFFGEGSRLTVL.